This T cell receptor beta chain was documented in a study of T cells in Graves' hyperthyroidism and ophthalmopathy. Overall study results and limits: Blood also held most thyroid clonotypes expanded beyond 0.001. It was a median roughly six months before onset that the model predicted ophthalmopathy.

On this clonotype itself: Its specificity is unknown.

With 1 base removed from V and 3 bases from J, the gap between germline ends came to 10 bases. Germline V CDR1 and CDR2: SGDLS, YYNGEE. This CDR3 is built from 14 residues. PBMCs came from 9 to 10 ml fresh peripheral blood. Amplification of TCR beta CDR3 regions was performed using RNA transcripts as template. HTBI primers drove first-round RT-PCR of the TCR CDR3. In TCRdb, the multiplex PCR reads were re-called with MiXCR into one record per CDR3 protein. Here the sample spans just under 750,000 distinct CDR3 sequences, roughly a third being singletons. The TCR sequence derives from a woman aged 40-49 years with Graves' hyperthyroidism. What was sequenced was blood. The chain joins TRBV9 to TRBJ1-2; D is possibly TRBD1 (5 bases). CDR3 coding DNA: TGTGCCAGCAGCGTATATCCGGGGGACTATGGCTACACCTTC. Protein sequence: CASSVYPGDYGYTF.